This T cell receptor beta chain originates from a study of blood T cell repertoires in COVID-19. Across the whole study: Sample material is recorded as cDNA or gDNA derived from T cells, B-cell-depleted T cells, or PBMCs.

Germline V gene lookup returns CDR1 SGHTA and CDR2 FQGNSA. The CDR3 has 17 amino acids. V lost 7 bases and J 6 bases, leaving 24 bases between the germline ends. The authors' processing: Amplifying reference gene primers gave estimates of nucleated cell counts. Assay: immunoSEQ multiplex PCR; the TCRdb copy retains only in-frame clones and omits some. V, J and clone size are taken as reported in that table, and D and trimming were inferred from the DNA itself. The top ten hold roughly 10% of the sample, which has around 140,000 clones, 65% to 90% seen once. Sequences were obtained from peripheral blood. The source is a man aged 55 to 70 with active or convalescent COVID-19. The rearrangement joins TRBV7-2 to TRBJ2-2; D perhaps matches TRBD2 (7 bases). The CDR3 loop is CASTPFGGRRRSGELFF. In nucleotides, the CDR3 is TGTGCCAGCACCCCCTTCGGGGGGCGCAGGCGGTCCGGGGAGCTGTTTTTT.